A single sample gave rise to the 26 T cell receptor beta chains below, sequenced in a study of cytomegalovirus exposure and HLA in healthy donors. In the PCR, 60 Vbeta and 13 Jbeta primers were used. Sequencing used immunoSEQ multiplex PCR; TCRdb keeps in-frame clones, though not all of them. The listing records about 160,000 clones. The sequenced sample was PBMCs. The receptor set was obtained from an older woman in good health and CMV-seronegative.

In the case of this clone: The same CDR3 can be traced to other DNA sequences in this sample. The chain couples TRBV9 to TRBJ2-3, with 10 bases fitting TRBD2. Germline V gene lookup returns CDR1 SGDLS and CDR2 YYNGEE. The length of the CDR3 is 14 residues. V gave up 2 bases and J gave up 3 bases; unmatched junction bases: 0. Here the CDR3 DNA reads TGTGCCAGCAGCGTTAGCGGGAGGACAGATACGCAGTATTTT. Protein: CASSVSGRTDTQYF.

The chain employs TRBV5-1 and TRBJ2-7; D gene uncertain. Trimming took 2 bases from V and 0 from J, leaving 9 bases between them. Germline CDR1 and CDR2: SGHRS and YFSETQ. CDR3 length: 14 amino acids. CDR3: CASSFKRSSYEQYF. CDR3 DNA sequence: TGCGCCAGCAGCTTTAAGAGGAGCTCCTACGAGCAGTACTTC.

CDR3 nucleotides: TGTGCCAGCAGCAACAGGGGATCTAGCACAGATACGCAGTATTTT. This encodes CASSNRGSSTDTQYF. V and J are TRBV11-2 and TRBJ2-3; 7 bases are a match to TRBD1. The junction had 5 bases not matched to a gene; V was cut back by 5 bases and J by 0 bases. CDR3 length: 15 amino acids. CDR1 and CDR2 from the germline V gene are SGHAT and FQNNGV. Combining the CDR3 with reference TRBV11-2 and TRBJ2-3 gives the whole variable domain EAGVAQSPRYKIIEKRQSVAFWCNPISGHATLYWYQQILGQGPKLLIQFQNNGVVDDSQLPKDRFSAERLKGVDSTLKIQPAKLEDSAVYLCASSNRGSSTDTQYFGPGTRLTVL.

This sequence joins TRBV9 and TRBJ1-1; tentatively, D is TRBD1 (5 bases). CDR1 and CDR2 (germline): SGDLS, YYNGEE. Deletions cut 6 bases from V and 4 bases from J, with 22 bases between. This CDR3 comprises 16 residues. The CDR3 sequence: CASTLINLGESTEAFF. Here the CDR3 DNA reads TGTGCCAGCACCCTCATCAATTTAGGGGAAAGCACTGAAGCTTTCTTT.

The chain recombines TRBV7-2 with TRBJ2-3, with D possibly TRBD1 on 5 matching bases. The CDR3 runs to 17 residues. V lost 2 bases, J lost 0 bases, and 15 bases lay in between. Germline CDR1 SGHTA, CDR2 FQGNSA. The DNA for the CDR3 is TGTGCCAGCAGCTTACCCTACAGGAGTGCTAGCACAGATACGCAGTATTTT. Its translation: CASSLPYRSASTDTQYF.

The chain combines TRBV9 with TRBJ1-6, with D possibly being TRBD1 (5 bases). Germline loops: CDR1 SGDLS, CDR2 YYNGEE. This CDR3 spans 16 amino acids. The ends were cut back, 0 bases at V and 7 bases at J, with 14 bases in the middle. This chain's CDR3 is CASSVGPPAGNSPLHF. CDR3 nucleotide sequence: TGTGCCAGCAGCGTAGGACCACCGGCAGGGAATTCACCCCTCCACTTT. The full variable domain, completed using reference TRBV9 and TRBJ1-6, is DSGVTQTPKHLITATGQRVTLRCSPRSGDLSVYWYQQSLDQGLQFLIQYYNGEERAKGNILERFSAQQFPDLHSELNLSSLELGDSALYFCASSVGPPAGNSPLHFGNGTRLTVT.

This chain joins TRBV20-1 and TRBJ2-7, with D maybe TRBD1 (6 bases). From germline, CDR1 is DFQATT and CDR2 SNEGSKA (reference sequence). This CDR3 spans 11 amino acids. The ends were cut back, 4 bases at V and 9 bases at J, with 13 bases in the middle. The CDR3 coding sequence is TGCAGTGCTAATACAGGGCGCGGGCAGTACTTC. It specifies CSANTGRGQYF.

V and J are TRBV7-2 and TRBJ2-5; 11 bases match TRBD2. The V gene's germline CDR1 is SGHTA and CDR2 FQGNSA. The CDR3 extends over 16 amino acids. V was pared by 3 bases and J by 5 bases, with 8 bases of the junction left unmatched. CDR3 DNA sequence: TGTGCCAGCAGCTTCTCAACTAGCGGGGGCTACGAGACCCAGTACTTC. Encoded protein: CASSFSTSGGYETQYF.

This CDR3 reads CASSIRTGGLATEAFF. DNA for the CDR3: TGCGCCAGCAGCATAAGGACAGGGGGATTGGCCACTGAAGCTTTCTTT. V is TRBV5-1 and J is TRBJ1-1; 10 nucleotides agree with TRBD1. The CDR3 is made up of 16 amino acids. The germline gives CDR1 SGHRS, CDR2 YFSETQ. The ends lost 4 bases at V and 4 bases at J; junction bases unmatched: 10.

The chain links TRBV7-8 to TRBJ1-5; 9 bases line up with TRBD1. The CDR3 has 17 residues. From germline, CDR1 is SGHVS and CDR2 FQNEAQ. The V and J ends lost 2 bases and 2 bases, in that order; junction bases with no gene match: 7. CDR3 in amino acids: CASSLRGDRAGNQPQHF. CDR3 coding DNA: TGTGCCAGCAGCTTACGGGGGGACAGGGCTGGCAATCAGCCCCAGCATTTT.

The chain has TRBV7-3 and TRBJ2-7; TRBD1 might be the D (6 bases). This CDR3 has 14 residues. Germline V gives CDR1 SGHTA, CDR2 FQGTGA. V dropped 5 bases and J dropped 3 bases, with 14 bases sitting between them. CDR3 residues: CASSQSGTHYEQYF. CDR3 nucleotides: TGTGCCAGCAGCCAGTCCGGGACACACTACGAGCAGTACTTC.

This sequence joins TRBV7-2 and TRBJ1-1, with 8 bases that match TRBD1. The germline V gene encodes CDR1 SGHTA and CDR2 FQGNSA. This CDR3 spans 14 amino acids. Unmatched junction bases numbered 7, after V lost 5 bases and J lost 5 bases. The DNA for the CDR3 is TGTGCCAGCAGCCGACAGGGGCCGGGGACTGAAGCTTTCTTT. This sequence encodes CASSRQGPGTEAFF.

The J gene is TRBJ2-1, the V gene TRBV15, with D possibly TRBD2 on 6 matching bases. V shed 1 base and J shed 1 base, with 11 bases lying between them. From germline, CDR1 is LNHNV and CDR2 YYDKDF (reference sequence). The length of the CDR3 is 16 residues. The CDR3 region has the DNA TGTGCCACCAGCAGAGGGAGGGACCCTTCCTACAATGAGCAGTTCTTC. Amino acid sequence: CATSRGRDPSYNEQFF.

V is TRBV7-9 and J is TRBJ1-4; D is unclear. CDR1 and CDR2 (germline): SEHNR, FQNEAQ (reference sequence). Trimming removed 0 bases at V and 3 bases at J, with 11 bases between. The CDR3 runs to 16 residues. The CDR3 DNA is TGTGCCAGCAGCTTAGCCGAACAGCCCCCTAATGAAAAACTGTTTTTT. Amino acids: CASSLAEQPPNEKLFF.

The chain is built from TRBV7-3 and TRBJ2-3; tentative D call: TRBD1 (6 bases). V lost 0 bases and J lost 0, with 10 bases in between. Germline assignment: CDR1 SGHTA and CDR2 FQGTGA. CDR3 size: 16 residues. CDR3 sequence reads: CASSLTGGGSTDTQYF. The DNA of the CDR3 is TGTGCCAGCAGCTTAACGGGTGGGGGCAGCACAGATACGCAGTATTTT.

J is TRBJ2-7 and V is TRBV11-2; D is unresolved. Germline V CDR1 and CDR2: SGHAT, FQNNGV. The CDR3 extends over 12 amino acids. Trimming pared 5 bases from V and 3 bases from J, leaving 8 bases between. The CDR3 bases are TGTGCCAGCAGCCATGACATCTACGAGCAGTACTTC. Protein: CASSHDIYEQYF.

The chain is built from TRBV27 and TRBJ1-1; D remains unclear. This CDR3 spans 14 amino acids. V gave up 0 bases and J gave up 4 bases, with 9 bases separating them. Germline V gene sequence: CDR1 MNHEY, CDR2 SMNVEV (reference sequence). CDR3 in DNA: TGTGCCAGCAGTTTATCGAATGGAGGCACTGAAGCTTTCTTT. This codes for CASSLSNGGTEAFF.

The J gene is TRBJ2-7, the V gene TRBV21-1; whether TRBD1, the table's D call, matches the DNA was not checked. TRBV21-1 is described as a pseudogene. This CDR3 is built from 16 residues. The CDR3 reads CASSKALRDRCYEQYF. The CDR3 coding sequence is TGTGCCAGCAGCAAAGCCCTTAGGGACAGGTGCTACGAGCAGTACTTC.

This rearrangement joins TRBV5-4 to TRBJ1-1; 12 bases map to TRBD1. After removal of 5 bases from V and 1 base from J, the junction contained 15 bases not matched to a gene. The germline V gene encodes CDR1 SGHNT and CDR2 YYREEE (reference sequence). CDR3 length equals 19 residues. This CDR3 reads CASRRGQGARDVGNTEAFF. CDR3 DNA sequence: TGTGCCAGCAGGCGGGGACAGGGGGCGAGGGATGTAGGGAACACTGAAGCTTTCTTT.

The rearrangement links TRBV7-6 to TRBJ2-7, with 9 positions matching TRBD1. The CDR3 contains 13 residues. V shed 4 bases and J 5 bases; nucleotides not matched to a gene: 3. Germline CDR1 reads SGHVS; CDR2 reads FNYEAQ. CDR3 sequence: CASSYRQGDEQYF. Written as DNA, the CDR3 is TGTGCCAGCAGCTACAGACAGGGGGACGAGCAGTACTTC.

The chain recombines TRBV18 with TRBJ1-1, with D possibly TRBD1 on 6 matching bases. The germline V gene has CDR1 KGHSH and CDR2 LQKENI. Trimming stripped 6 bases from V and 4 bases from J, with 12 bases between. This CDR3 region has 13 residues. For the CDR3, the DNA is TGTGCCAGCTCCCAGGGCAGGGGCACTGAAGCTTTCTTT. Translated: CASSQGRGTEAFF.

The rearrangement links TRBV29-1 to TRBJ1-2; the match to TRBD1 covers 7 bases. The CDR3 runs 13 residues. The germline V gene encodes CDR1 SQVTM and CDR2 ANQGSEA. Trimming at V came to 2 bases and at J to 4 bases, leaving 4 bases not matched to a gene. The DNA of the CDR3 is TGCAGCGTTGAACGGGACAGCAGCTATGGCTACACCTTC. Translation: CSVERDSSYGYTF.

The chain employs TRBV29-1 and TRBJ2-5; 10 bases fit TRBD1. The tail of the sequence fits TRBJ2-7 better, so the J call may be wrong. There are 13 residues in the CDR3. Germline CDR1 and CDR2: SQVTM and ANQGSEA. The CDR3 sequence: CSVRDRGSYEQYF. The CDR3 region has the DNA TGCAGCGTGCGGGACAGGGGTTCCTACGAGCAGTACTTC.

The rearrangement joins TRBV5-1 to TRBJ2-1; 7 bases line up with TRBD1. V trimming: 4 bases; J trimming: 3 bases; junction bases outside the gene matches: 10. This CDR3 is 16 amino acids long. The germline V gene encodes CDR1 SGHRS and CDR2 YFSETQ. The CDR3 bases are TGCGCCAGCAGCCAAGAGACAGGGATAAGCTACAATGAGCAGTTCTTC. Its protein is CASSQETGISYNEQFF.

The chain is built from TRBV19 and TRBJ2-1; 14 nucleotides agree with TRBD2. This CDR3 region has 19 residues. The V gene's germline CDR1 is LNHDA and CDR2 SQIVND (reference sequence). Trimming removed 4 bases from V and 4 bases from J; junction bases left unmatched: 12. The DNA of the CDR3 is TGTGCCAGTAGTAACTACGGGACTAGCGGGAGAGGGGGTTACAATGAGCAGTTCTTC. Encoded protein: CASSNYGTSGRGGYNEQFF.

The chain uses TRBV13 and TRBJ2-1; unclear D gene. The CDR3 runs to 15 residues. Germline V gene sequence: CDR1 PRHDT, CDR2 FYEKMQ (reference sequence). The V and J ends lost 5 bases and 0 bases respectively, with 11 bases between them. CDR3 region: CASSPPPSSYNEQFF. The CDR3 DNA sequence: TGTGCCAGCAGCCCGCCCCCGAGCTCCTACAATGAGCAGTTCTTC.